These 8 T cell receptor beta chains were sequenced from one sample in a study of T cells after yellow fever vaccination (dated by TCRdb to the late 2010s). Per the publication, the treatment or condition label means: live attenuated yellow fever vaccine strain. Libraries were prepared through 5' RACE. Sequencer: Illumina HiSeq 2500. In-frame beta chains were kept once TCRdb had trimmed the public reads at Q25 with fastp and called clones with MiXCR. Every CDR3 protein is listed once, alongside the most common genes and DNA of its rows. The sample profile shows 300,000 to 400,000 distinct CDR3 sequences; about 8.3% of them were found once. The ten largest clones capture approximately 16% of the sample. This specimen consisted of PBMCs, obtained about 49 days after the first yellow fever vaccination. The receptors were gathered from a man younger than 30 who received the YFV17D yellow fever vaccine.

This clonotype was detected a few times. The genes are TRBV7-8 and TRBJ1-5; D not resolved. The CDR3 is made up of 13 amino acids. Germline V CDR1 and CDR2: SGHVS, FQNEAQ. Trimming removed 6 bases at V and 6 bases at J, with 12 bases between. CDR3 amino acids: CASSFSDGQPQHF. CDR3 nucleotides: TGTGCCAGCAGTTTTTCGGACGGTCAGCCCCAGCATTTT.

This clonotype occurred a few times. The J gene is TRBJ1-1, the V gene TRBV29-1; weak D call: TRBD1 (5 bases). CDR3 length: 13 residues. The V end was cut by 8 bases, the J end by 6 bases, with 19 bases between. Germline V gene lookup returns CDR1 SQVTM and CDR2 ANQGSEA. CDR3 DNA: TGCAGCCCTTTTTATCAGGGCACGGCTGAAGCTTTCTTT. Translation gives CSPFYQGTAEAFF.

Many counts were recorded for this clonotype. The DNA of the CDR3 is TGCGCCAGCAGCCCAGAGTACCAGGGGATCGATACGCAGTATTTT. Translating gives CASSPEYQGIDTQYF. This chain links TRBV5-1 with TRBJ2-3; D is possibly TRBD1 (6 bases). The CDR3 has 15 amino acids. Trimming took off 4 bases at V and 6 bases at J, with 18 bases between the two ends. From germline, CDR1 is SGHRS and CDR2 YFSETQ.

The rearrangement links TRBV6-6 to TRBJ2-5; no clear D gene. Germline values: CDR1 MNHNY, CDR2 SVGAGI (reference sequence). The CDR3 length is 13 residues. V was shortened by 10 bases and J by 5 bases, with 17 bases between the two germline ends. CDR3 in amino acids: CATRSRKLETQYF. CDR3 bases: TGTGCCACTCGCTCTAGGAAGTTGGAGACCCAGTACTTC.

This chain links TRBV12-3 or TRBV12-4 with TRBJ1-3; 8 nucleotides match TRBD1. V lost 6 bases and J lost 5; bases outside the gene matches: 3. CDR3 size: 13 residues. CDR3 region: CASRDRARNTIYF. The CDR3 DNA reads as TGTGCCAGCAGGGACAGGGCTAGAAACACCATATATTTT.

This clonotype was seen ten or more times. This chain links TRBV6-1 with TRBJ2-3, with 8 bases lining up with TRBD1. Germline values: CDR1 MNHNS, CDR2 SASEGT. The junction had 13 bases not matched to a gene; V was cut back by 8 bases and J by 0 bases. This CDR3 contains 17 residues. Written as DNA, the CDR3 is TGTGCCAGCTCAAGCCCCTGGGACAGGCCTAGCACAGATACGCAGTATTTT. This codes for CASSSPWDRPSTDTQYF.

The rearrangement links TRBV5-6 to TRBJ2-7; D might be TRBD1 (5 bases). Trimming left V 5 bases short and J 5 bases short, with 14 bases between. The CDR3 is 13 amino acids. Germline CDR1 and CDR2: SGHDT and YYEEEE. The CDR3 DNA follows: TGTGCCAGCAGTCGCAGGGTCTTCCACGAGCAGTACGTC. Translated, it gives CASSRRVFHEQYV.

The table lists this clonotype with a few counts. V usage is TRBV29-1 and J usage is TRBJ1-1; D ambiguous. From germline, CDR1 is SQVTM and CDR2 ANQGSEA. The CDR3 runs 11 residues. V dropped 8 bases and J dropped 6 bases, with 13 bases sitting between them. The DNA of the CDR3 is TGCAGCTCCATCAAAGCCTCTGAAGCTTTCTTT. This gives the protein CSSIKASEAFF.